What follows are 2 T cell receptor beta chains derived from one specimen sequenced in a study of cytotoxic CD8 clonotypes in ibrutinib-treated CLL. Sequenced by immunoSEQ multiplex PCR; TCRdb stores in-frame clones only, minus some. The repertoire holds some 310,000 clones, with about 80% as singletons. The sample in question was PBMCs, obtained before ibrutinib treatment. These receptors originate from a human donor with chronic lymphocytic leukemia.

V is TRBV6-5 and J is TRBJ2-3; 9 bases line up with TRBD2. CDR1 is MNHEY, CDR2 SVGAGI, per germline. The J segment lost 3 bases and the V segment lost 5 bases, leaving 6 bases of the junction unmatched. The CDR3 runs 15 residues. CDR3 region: CASSRGTSSTDTQYF. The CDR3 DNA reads TGTGCCAGCAGTCGGGGGACTAGCTCGACAGATACGCAGTATTTT.

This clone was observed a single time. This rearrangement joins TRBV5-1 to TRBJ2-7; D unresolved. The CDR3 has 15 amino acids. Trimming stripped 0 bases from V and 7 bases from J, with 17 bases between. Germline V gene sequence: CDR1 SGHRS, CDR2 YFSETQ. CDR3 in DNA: TGCGCCAGCAGCTTGGTTTACCGGCAGCCTGGGGAGCAGTACTTC. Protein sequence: CASSLVYRQPGEQYF. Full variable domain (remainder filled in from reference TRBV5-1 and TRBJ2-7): KAGVTQTPRYLIKTRGQQVTLSCSPISGHRSVSWYQQTPGQGLQFLFEYFSETQRNKGNFPGRFSGRQFSNSRSEMNVSTLELGDSALYLCASSLVYRQPGEQYFGPGTRLTVT.